The clone carrying this T cell receptor beta chain was seen a handful of times. The target antigen is unknown. This sample is part of a study of T cell repertoires in cytomegalovirus infection. Overall study: Signatures in public TCR beta sequences pointed to both CMV infection and matching HLA type.

Study-wide results and limits: Within the response measured ex vivo, HLA-C-restricted CMV-specific TCR beta clonotypes were dominant.

From the reads, TCRdb called clonotypes with MiXCR, one entry per CDR3 protein. Altogether about 100,000 distinct CDR3 sequences are present, less than 25% being singletons, with the ten largest covering approximately 40%. The CDR3 sequence is 14 residues long. The germline gives CDR1 MNHEY, CDR2 SVGEGT. The junction had 7 bases not matched to a gene; V was cut back by 5 bases and J by 5 bases. The chain employs TRBV6-2 or TRBV6-3 and TRBJ2-5; 8 bases are a match to TRBD1. Sequencing was performed on CD8+ T cells from PBMCs. The receptor comes from a human donor in good health (CMV status not recorded). Some clones in this sample may be carry-over from other donors' samples. The CDR3 DNA reads as TGTGCCAGCAGTGATGGACAGGGTCTGGAGACCCAGTACTTC. It is translated as CASSDGQGLETQYF.